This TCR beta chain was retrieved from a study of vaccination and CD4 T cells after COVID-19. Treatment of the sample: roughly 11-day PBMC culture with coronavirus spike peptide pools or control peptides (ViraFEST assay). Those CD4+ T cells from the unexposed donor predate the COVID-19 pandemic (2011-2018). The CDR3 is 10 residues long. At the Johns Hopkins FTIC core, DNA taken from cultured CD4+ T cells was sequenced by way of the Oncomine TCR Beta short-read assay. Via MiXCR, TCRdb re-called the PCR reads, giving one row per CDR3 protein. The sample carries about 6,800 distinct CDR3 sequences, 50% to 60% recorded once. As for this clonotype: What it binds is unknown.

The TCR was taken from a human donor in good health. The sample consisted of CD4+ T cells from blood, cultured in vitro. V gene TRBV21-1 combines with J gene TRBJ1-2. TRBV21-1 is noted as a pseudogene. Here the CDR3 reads CASTGPAYTF. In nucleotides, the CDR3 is TGTGCCAGCACCGGACCGGCCTACACCTTC.